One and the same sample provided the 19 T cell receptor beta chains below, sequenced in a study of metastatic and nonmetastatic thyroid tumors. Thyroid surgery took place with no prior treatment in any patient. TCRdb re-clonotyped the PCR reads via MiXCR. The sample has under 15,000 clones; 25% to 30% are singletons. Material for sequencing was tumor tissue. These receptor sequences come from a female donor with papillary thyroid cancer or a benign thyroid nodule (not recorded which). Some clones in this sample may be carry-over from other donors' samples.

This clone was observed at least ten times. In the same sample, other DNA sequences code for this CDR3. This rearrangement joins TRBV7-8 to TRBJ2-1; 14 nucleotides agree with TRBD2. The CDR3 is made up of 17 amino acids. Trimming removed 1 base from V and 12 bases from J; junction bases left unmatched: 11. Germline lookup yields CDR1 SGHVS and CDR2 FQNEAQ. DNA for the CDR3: TGTGCCAGCAGCTTAGTGGGACTAGCGGGAGTCCCCCCGGGGCAGTTCTTC. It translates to CASSLVGLAGVPPGQFF.

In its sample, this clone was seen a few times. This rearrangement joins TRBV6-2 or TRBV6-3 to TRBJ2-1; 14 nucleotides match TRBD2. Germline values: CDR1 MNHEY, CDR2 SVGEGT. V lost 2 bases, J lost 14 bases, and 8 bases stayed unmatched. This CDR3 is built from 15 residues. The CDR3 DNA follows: TGTGCCAGCAGTTACCACTTCGGACTAGCGGGGGGTAAGTTCTTC. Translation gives CASSYHFGLAGGKFF.

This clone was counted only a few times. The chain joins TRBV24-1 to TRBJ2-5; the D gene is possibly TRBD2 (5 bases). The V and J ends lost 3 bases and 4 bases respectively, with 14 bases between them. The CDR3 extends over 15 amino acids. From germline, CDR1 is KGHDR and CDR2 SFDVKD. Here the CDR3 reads CATSDTIEGTETQYF. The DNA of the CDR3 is TGTGCCACCAGTGATACCATAGAGGGAACAGAGACCCAGTACTTC.

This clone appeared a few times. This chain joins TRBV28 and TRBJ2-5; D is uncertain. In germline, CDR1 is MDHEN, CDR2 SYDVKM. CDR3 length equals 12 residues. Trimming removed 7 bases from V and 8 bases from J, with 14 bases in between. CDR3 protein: CASISGKDTQYF. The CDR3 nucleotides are TGTGCCAGCATTTCTGGGAAGGATACCCAGTACTTC. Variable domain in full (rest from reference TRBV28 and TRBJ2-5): DVKVTQSSRYLVKRTGEKVFLECVQDMDHENMFWYRQDPGLGLRLIYFSYDVKMKEKGDIPEGYSVSREKKERFSLILESASTNQTSMYLCASISGKDTQYFGPGTRLLVL.

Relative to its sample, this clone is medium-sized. The CDR3 sequence is CASKFTTSYEQYF. The CDR3 region has the DNA TGTGCCAGTAAGTTCACGACTTCCTACGAGCAGTACTTC. The chain combines TRBV19 with TRBJ2-7; D is unclear. The CDR3 has 13 residues. The V end lost 7 bases, the J end lost 1 base, and 11 bases lay between the germline ends. Germline loops: CDR1 LNHDA, CDR2 SQIVND (reference sequence).

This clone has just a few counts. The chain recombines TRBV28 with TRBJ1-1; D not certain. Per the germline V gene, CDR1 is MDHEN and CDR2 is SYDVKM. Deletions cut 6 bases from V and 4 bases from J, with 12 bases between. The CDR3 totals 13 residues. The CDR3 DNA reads TGTGCCAGCAGCCAACAGATTAGCACTGAAGCTTTCTTT. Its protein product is CASSQQISTEAFF.

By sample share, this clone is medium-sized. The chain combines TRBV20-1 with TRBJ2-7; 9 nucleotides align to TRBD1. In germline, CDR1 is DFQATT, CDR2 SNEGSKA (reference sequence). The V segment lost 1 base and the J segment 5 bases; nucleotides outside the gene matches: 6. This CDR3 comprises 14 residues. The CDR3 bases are TGCAGTGCTAGAGTCCCGGGACAGGGAAACGAGCAGTACTTC. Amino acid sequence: CSARVPGQGNEQYF.

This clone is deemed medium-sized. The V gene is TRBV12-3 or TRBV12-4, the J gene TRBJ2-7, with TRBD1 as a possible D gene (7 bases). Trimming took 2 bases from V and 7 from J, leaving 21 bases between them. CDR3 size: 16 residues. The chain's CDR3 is CASSLRQGGARGEQYF. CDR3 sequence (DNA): TGTGCCAGCAGTTTAAGACAGGGAGGCGCGCGGGGTGAGCAGTACTTC.

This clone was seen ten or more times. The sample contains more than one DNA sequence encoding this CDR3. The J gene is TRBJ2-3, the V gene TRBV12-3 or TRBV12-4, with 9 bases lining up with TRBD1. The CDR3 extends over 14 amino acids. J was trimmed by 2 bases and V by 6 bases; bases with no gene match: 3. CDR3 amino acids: CASRTGGLTDTQYF. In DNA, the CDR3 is TGTGCCAGCAGGACAGGGGGTCTCACAGATACGCAGTATTTT.

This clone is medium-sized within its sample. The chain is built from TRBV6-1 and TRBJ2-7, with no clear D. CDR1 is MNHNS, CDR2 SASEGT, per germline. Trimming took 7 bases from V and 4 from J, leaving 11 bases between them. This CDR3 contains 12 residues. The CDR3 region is CASKGSSYEQYF. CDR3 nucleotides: TGTGCCAGCAAAGGTAGTTCATACGAGCAGTACTTC.

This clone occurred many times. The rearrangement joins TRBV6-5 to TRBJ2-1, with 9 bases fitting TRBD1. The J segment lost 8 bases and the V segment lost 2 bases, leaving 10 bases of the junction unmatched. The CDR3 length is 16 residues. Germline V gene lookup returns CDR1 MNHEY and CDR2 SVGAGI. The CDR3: CASSYPKGQGGDEQFF. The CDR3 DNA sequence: TGTGCCAGCAGTTACCCAAAGGGACAGGGTGGTGATGAGCAGTTCTTC.

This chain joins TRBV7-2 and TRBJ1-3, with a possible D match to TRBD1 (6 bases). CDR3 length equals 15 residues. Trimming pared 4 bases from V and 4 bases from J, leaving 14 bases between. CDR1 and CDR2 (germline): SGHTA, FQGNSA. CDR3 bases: TGTGCCAGCAGCTCCGGCGGGGGCTACGGAAACACCATATATTTT. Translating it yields CASSSGGGYGNTIYF. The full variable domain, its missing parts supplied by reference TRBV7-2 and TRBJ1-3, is GAGVSQSPSNKVTEKGKDVELRCDPISGHTALYWYRQSLGQGLEFLIYFQGNSAPDKSGLPSDRFSAERTGGSVSTLTIQRTQQEDSAVYLCASSSGGGYGNTIYFGEGSWLTVV.

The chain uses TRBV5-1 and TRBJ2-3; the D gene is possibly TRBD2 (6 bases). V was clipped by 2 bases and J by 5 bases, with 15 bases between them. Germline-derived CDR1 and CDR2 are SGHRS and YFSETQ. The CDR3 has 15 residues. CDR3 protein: CASSLRVAVIDTQYF. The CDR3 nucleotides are TGCGCCAGCAGCTTACGGGTAGCGGTGATAGATACGCAGTATTTT.

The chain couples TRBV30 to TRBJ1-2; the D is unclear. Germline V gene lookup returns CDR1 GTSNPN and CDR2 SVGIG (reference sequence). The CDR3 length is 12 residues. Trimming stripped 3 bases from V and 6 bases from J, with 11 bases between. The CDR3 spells CAWRVREDGYTF. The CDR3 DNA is TGTGCCTGGAGAGTCAGAGAAGATGGCTACACCTTC.

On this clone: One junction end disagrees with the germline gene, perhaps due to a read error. In DNA form, the CDR3 reads TGCGCCAGTAGTTGGGACAGATTGAGGGGCAATCAGCCCCAGCATTTT. Amino acids: CASSWDRLRGNQPQHF. The V gene is TRBV19, the J gene TRBJ1-5, with 7 nucleotides matching TRBD1. CDR1 and CDR2 (germline): LNHDA, SQIVND (reference sequence). The CDR3 length is 16 residues. The full variable domain, with the rest looked up from reference TRBV19 and TRBJ1-5, is DGGITQSPKYLFRKEGQNVTLSCEQNLNHDAMYWYRQDPGQGLRLIYYSQIVNDFQKGDIAEGYSVSREKKESFPLTVTSAQKNPTAFYLCASSWDRLRGNQPQHFGDGTRLSIL.

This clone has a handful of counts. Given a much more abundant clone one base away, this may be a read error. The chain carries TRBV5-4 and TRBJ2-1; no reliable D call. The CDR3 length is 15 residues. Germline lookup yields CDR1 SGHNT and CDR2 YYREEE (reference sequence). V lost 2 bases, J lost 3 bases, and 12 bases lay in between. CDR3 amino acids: CASSFGRVGYNEQFF. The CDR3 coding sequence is TGTGCCAGCAGCTTTGGCCGGGTCGGCTACAATGAGCAGTTCTTC.

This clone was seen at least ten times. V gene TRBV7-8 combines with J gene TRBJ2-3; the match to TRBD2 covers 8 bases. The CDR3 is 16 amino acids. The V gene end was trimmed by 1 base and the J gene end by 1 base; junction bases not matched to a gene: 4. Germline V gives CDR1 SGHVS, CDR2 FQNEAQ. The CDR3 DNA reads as TGTGCCAGCAGCTTAGTAACAGCGGGAGGCACAGATACGCAGTATTTT. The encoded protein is CASSLVTAGGTDTQYF.

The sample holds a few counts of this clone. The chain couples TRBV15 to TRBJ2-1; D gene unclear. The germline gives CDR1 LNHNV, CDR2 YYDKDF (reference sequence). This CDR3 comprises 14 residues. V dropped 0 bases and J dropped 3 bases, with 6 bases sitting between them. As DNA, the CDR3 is TGTGCCACCAGCAGAGATGCCTTCTACAATGAGCAGTTCTTC. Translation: CATSRDAFYNEQFF. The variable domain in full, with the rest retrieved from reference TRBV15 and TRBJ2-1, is DAMVIQNPRYQVTQFGKPVTLSCSQTLNHNVMYWYQQKSSQAPKLLFHYYDKDFNNEADTPDNFQSRRPNTSFCFLDIRSPGLGDTAMYLCATSRDAFYNEQFFGPGTRLTVL.

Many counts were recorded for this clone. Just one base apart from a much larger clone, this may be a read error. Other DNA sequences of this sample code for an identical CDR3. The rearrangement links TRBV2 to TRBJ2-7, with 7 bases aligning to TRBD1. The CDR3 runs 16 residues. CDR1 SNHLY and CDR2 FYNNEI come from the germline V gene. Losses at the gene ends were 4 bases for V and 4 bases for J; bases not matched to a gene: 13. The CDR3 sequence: CASSASDRVPPYEQYF. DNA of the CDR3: TGTGCCAGCAGTGCATCTGACAGGGTTCCCCCTTACGAGCAGTACTTC.